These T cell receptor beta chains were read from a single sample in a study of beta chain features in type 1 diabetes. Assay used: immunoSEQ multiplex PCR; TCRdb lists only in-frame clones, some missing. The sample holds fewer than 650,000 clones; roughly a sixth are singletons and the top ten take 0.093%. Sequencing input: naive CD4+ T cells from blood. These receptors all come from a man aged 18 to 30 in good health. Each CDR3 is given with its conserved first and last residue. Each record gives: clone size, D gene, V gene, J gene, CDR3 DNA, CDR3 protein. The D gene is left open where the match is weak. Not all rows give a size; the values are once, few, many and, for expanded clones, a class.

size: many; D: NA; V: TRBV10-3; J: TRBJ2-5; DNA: TGTGCCATCAGTGAGTCCAGCGGCCAGACCCAGTACTTC; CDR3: CAISESSGQTQYF
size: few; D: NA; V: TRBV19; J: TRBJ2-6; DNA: TGTGCCAGTCAACCAGGGGCGCTCGGGGCCAACGTCCTGACTTTC; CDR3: CASQPGALGANVLTF
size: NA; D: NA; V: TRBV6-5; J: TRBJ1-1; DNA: TGTGCCAGCACCATACAGGGAAACACTGAAGCTTTCTTT; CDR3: CASTIQGNTEAFF
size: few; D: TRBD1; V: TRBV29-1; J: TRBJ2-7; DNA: TGCAGCGTGACAGGGATCTACGAGCAGTACTTC; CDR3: CSVTGIYEQYF
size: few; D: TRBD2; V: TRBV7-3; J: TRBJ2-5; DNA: TGTGCCAGCAGCTTGGGACTAGCGGGAGGGATAGAGACCCAGTACTTC; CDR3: CASSLGLAGGIETQYF
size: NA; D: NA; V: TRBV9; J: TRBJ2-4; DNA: TGTGCCAGCAGCGTAGGGATCAGGGAGGCGGAGAACATTCAGTACTTC; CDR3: CASSVGIREAENIQYF
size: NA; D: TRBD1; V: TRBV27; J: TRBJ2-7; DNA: TGTGCCAGCAGTCCCCCCCGACAGGGCGCGGTTTCGTCCGAGCAGTACTTC; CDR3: CASSPPRQGAVSSEQYF
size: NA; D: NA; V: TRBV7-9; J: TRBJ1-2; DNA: TGTGCCAGCATCCAGGACGGGATTGGCTACACCTTC; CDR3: CASIQDGIGYTF
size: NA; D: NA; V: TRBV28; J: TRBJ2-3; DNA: TGTGCCAGCACCAGGGACAGGACTAGCGGCACAGATACGCAGTATTTT; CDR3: CASTRDRTSGTDTQYF
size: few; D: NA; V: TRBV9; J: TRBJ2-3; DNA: TGTGCCAGCAGCCCAGATCAAGGTACGCAGTATTTT; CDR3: CASSPDQGTQYF
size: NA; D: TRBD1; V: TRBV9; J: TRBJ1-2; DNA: TGTGCCAGCAGCGCGGACAGGGGTGGCTACACCTTC; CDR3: CASSADRGGYTF
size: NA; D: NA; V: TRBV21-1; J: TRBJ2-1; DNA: TGTGCCAGCAGCAAATGGAGGGGGCAAAATGAGCAGTTCTTC; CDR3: CASSKWRGQNEQFF
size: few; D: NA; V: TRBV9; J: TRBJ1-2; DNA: TGTGCCAGCAGCCCTTTTGGGGCTAACTATGGCTACACCTTC; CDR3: CASSPFGANYGYTF
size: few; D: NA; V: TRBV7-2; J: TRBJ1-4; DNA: TGTGCCAGCAGCTTATCAGAAAAACTGTTTTTT; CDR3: CASSLSEKLFF
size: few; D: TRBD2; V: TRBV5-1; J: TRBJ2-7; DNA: TGCGCCAGCAGCTTGGTCGGCGGGAGATCCTACGAGCAGTACTTC; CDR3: CASSLVGGRSYEQYF
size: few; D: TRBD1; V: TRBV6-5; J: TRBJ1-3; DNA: TGTGCCAGCACCGCTATGACAGGGGCTGGAAACACCATATATTTT; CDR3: CASTAMTGAGNTIYF
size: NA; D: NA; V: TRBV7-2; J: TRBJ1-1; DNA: TGTGCCAGCAGCTTAGAGTCGCTAGGGAGCACTGAAGCTTTCTTT; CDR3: CASSLESLGSTEAFF
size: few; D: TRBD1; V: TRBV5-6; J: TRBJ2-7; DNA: TGTGCCAGCAGCTTGGTCGGGGACAGCTCCTACGAGCAGTACTTC; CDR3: CASSLVGDSSYEQYF
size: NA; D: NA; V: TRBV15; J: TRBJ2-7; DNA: TGTGCCACCAGCAGGGACGCAGCCTACGAGCAGTACTTC; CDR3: CATSRDAAYEQYF
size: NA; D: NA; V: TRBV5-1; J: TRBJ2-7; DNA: TGCGCCAGCAGCTTGTCTGTGGGGAGCTCCTACGAGCAGTACTTC; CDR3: CASSLSVGSSYEQYF
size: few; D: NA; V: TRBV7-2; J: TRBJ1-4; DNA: TGTGCCAGCACCCACTTCCCGGGACCGATTAATGAAAAACTGTTTTTT; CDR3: CASTHFPGPINEKLFF
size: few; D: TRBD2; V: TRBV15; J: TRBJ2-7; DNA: TGTGCCACCAGCAGAGAGACGGGAGGGCCCTACGAGCAGTACTTC; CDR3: CATSRETGGPYEQYF
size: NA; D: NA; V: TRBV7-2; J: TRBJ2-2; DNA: TGTGCCAGCAGCTTAGTATTGCGGGGCTCGGTCGGGGAGCTGTTTTTT; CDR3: CASSLVLRGSVGELFF
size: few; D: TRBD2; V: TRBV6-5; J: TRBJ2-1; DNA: TGTGCCAGCAGTTACGGGACTAGCGGTTACAATGAGCAGTTCTTC; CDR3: CASSYGTSGYNEQFF
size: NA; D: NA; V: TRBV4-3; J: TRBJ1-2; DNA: TGCGCCAGCAGCCAAGGACAGGTCTCAAACTATGGCTACACCTTC; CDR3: CASSQGQVSNYGYTF
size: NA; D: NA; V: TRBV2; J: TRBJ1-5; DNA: TGTGCCAGCAGTGTTAGGGGCAGCAATCAGCCCCAGCATTTT; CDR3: CASSVRGSNQPQHF
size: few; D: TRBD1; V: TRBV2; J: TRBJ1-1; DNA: TGTGCCAGCAGTTGGACAGGGGGAACCACTGAAGCTTTCTTT; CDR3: CASSWTGGTTEAFF
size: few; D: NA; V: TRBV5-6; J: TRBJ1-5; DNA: TGTGCCAGCAGCTTGAAGGGTATCAGGTTACCCCAGCATTTT; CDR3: CASSLKGIRLPQHF
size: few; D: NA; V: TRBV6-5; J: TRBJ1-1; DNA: TGTGCCAGCAGTTACCGGGCAGGAGAAGCTTTCTTT; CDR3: CASSYRAGEAFF
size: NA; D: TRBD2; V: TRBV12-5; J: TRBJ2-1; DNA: TGTGCTAGTGGTTTAAGACTAGCGGGAGGTGTCCGGGAGCAGTTCTTC; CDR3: CASGLRLAGGVREQFF
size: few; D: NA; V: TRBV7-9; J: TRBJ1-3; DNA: TGTGCCAGCAGCTTACCCTTTGGTGCCAGGAGGTTTGGAAACACCATATATTTT; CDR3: CASSLPFGARRFGNTIYF
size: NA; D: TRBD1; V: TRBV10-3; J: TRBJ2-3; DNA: TGTGCCATCAATTCTTTGAGGACAGGTTCTAGCACAGATACGCAGTATTTT; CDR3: CAINSLRTGSSTDTQYF